Listed here is a single T cell receptor (beta chain). The specificity of this receptor is unknown. No base quality information exists; no much larger clone differs at one position. This record belongs to a study of cytomegalovirus exposure and HLA in healthy donors (dated by TCRdb to about 2017). In the study overall: In an earlier analysis of several hundred of the donors, roughly 300 Gb of sequence data and approximately 120 million unique TCR beta sequences from about 179 million T cells were reported. An early release covering approximately 600 HLA-typed donors comprised around 300 gigabases of sequencing data and approximately 85 million unique TCR sequences. Among the approximately 400 genotyped donors, approximately 76% belonged to the genetic ancestry cluster associated with self-reported Caucasian donors. The study aimed to test whether cataloging public T cell receptors could reveal signatures of past pathogen exposure. The T cell repertoires of some 670 subjects were profiled by immunosequencing and related to cytomegalovirus serostatus. Besides the first cohort of around 700 subjects, a separate validation cohort made up of over 100 different subjects was used. To predict cytomegalovirus infection status, the study combined high-throughput TCR immunosequencing, statistical association of individual TCRs with disease status, and machine learning. In a later analysis, previously published TCR beta repertoires from some 640 donors were re-analyzed and high-resolution HLA genotyping was added so that TCR occurrence patterns could be studied. In the later analysis, no new phenotypic data were used to find candidate immune exposures; instead, reliance was placed on TCR beta sequences and their occurrence across donors. An earlier analysis of approximately 580 of the donors used high-throughput TCR beta sequencing to judge whether each TCR beta V gene segment behaved as functional or pseudogenic. Donor age, sex, ethnicity and CMV serostatus were compiled together with the repertoire data. A later genetic analysis took genome-wide SNP genotypes for about 60% of the roughly 670 donors and used that subset as a discovery cohort. Every discovery cohort repertoire had been produced on one sequencing platform. HLA typing covered class I and class II loci at four-digit resolution. The number of donors typed differed by locus, with about 620-630 for A, B, C, DRB1 and DQB1, around 560 for DQA1, 606 for DPA1, and around 430 for DPB1. Because of strong linkage in the cohort, 4 to 6 DR-DQ haplotypes were treated as single units for association and clustering. Among some 400 genotyped donors of the cohort, an average of approximately 250,000 unique TCR beta nucleotide sequences were sequenced per donor, roughly 18% of them non-productive.

The CDR3 runs 12 residues from the cysteine to the phenylalanine. Just CDR3 DNA is preserved here, 36 bases in frame from base 1. Trimming takes 8 bases from V and 2 bases from J, and the germline ends sit 9 bases apart. Sequences SGHTA (CDR1) and FQGNSA (CDR2) are obtained from the germline V gene. The cohort consisted of 670 or so healthy bone marrow donors. Cohort members were all nominally healthy when sampled, although unrecorded immune exposures were likely present. The donor was CMV seropositive and belonged to the group of some 290 seropositive cohort members. A peripheral blood sample was provided by each donor, and peripheral blood mononuclear cells were used for TCR beta sequencing. The Qiagen DNeasy Blood Extraction Kit was used to extract genomic DNA from the blood cell samples. The protocol used for the library was the immunoSEQ multiplex PCR assay. For the multiplex PCR, a mixture combining 60 forward primers for TCR Vbeta segments and 13 reverse primers for TCR Jbeta segments was used. Amplification of the CDR3 region of rearranged TCR beta genes was performed with a multiplex PCR assay on genomic DNA. On the Illumina HiSeq System, the amplified TCR beta libraries were sequenced as 87-base-pair reads. Per the original workflow: Across the roughly 670 repertoires, a later analysis counted approximately 75 million unique TCR beta chains, roughly 11 million of which were shared by at least two donors. A nearest-neighbor algorithm error-corrected the raw reads and collapsed the reads into unique sequences, merging closely related sequences to remove PCR and sequencing errors. CDR3 sequences were aligned to IMGT reference sequences to assign V, D and J gene segments. Each retained sequence needed at least a six-nucleotide match to both a V gene segment and a J gene segment. A rearrangement counted as productive if the CDR3 had no stop codons and remained in frame with V and J, and every other rearrangement counted as non-productive. Following IMGT convention, CDR3 was defined as the stretch from the second conserved V-encoded cysteine up to the conserved J-encoded phenylalanine. The earlier analysis of about 500 of the donors excluded sequences that lacked an unambiguous match to a single V gene segment. In an earlier analysis of 587 of the donors, V segments were called functional above 56.7% productive rearrangements and were called segregating when the between-donor standard deviation exceeded 5%. A statistical classification framework was developed to diagnose cytomegalovirus status using the catalog of TCR beta chain sequences. In a later analysis, V and J genes were assigned by comparing TCR nucleotide sequences against IMGT/GENE-DB human TR gene sequences. Using the TCRdist pipeline, a later analysis assigned CDR3 sequences along with most-parsimonious VDJ recombination scenarios. In a later analysis, each TCR beta chain was defined by its CDR3 amino acid sequence together with its V-gene family, and reads lacking a unique V-gene family were excluded. In a later analysis, 450 to 600 highly shared, low-generation-probability nucleotide sequences were removed to address suspected cross-contamination and a sequencing artifact. For each public chain, a later analysis derived a clonal expansion index from normalized ranks of inferred template counts within each repertoire. In a later analysis, generation probabilities were computed using a VDJ recombination model fitted to out-of-frame rearrangements, and the results were checked against IGoR. A later analysis scored TCR-TCR, TCR-HLA and TCR-CMV co-occurrence with hypergeometric tests, applying a repertoire-size bias correction to TCR pairs. A later analysis estimated false discovery rates by permuting HLA or CMV assignments 20 times. A later analysis grouped co-occurring TCRs with DBSCAN, adding TCRdist sequence similarity when clustering within HLA-allele-positive subsets. Co-occurrence clustering excluded repertoires with fewer than 30,000 or more than 120,000 public chains, plus five with anomalous nucleotide sharing. Here the immuneACCESS table is served through TCRdb, limited to in-frame sequences with V and J called. Missing clones are a known gap in these copies; in checked studies unresolved V genes cover under half, and the rest lacks a known reason. V and J calls and clone size are copied from that table; D and trimming were computed from the DNA. The sample yields some 120,000 clones; approximately 78% were counted once. The top ten clones comprise approximately 10% of the sample.

Findings and caveats that apply to the study as a whole: When HLA alleles, especially DR and DQ, strongly co-occurred, attributing TCR associations to individual alleles was difficult. Correlated functional status among segregating V segments might be attributable to linkage disequilibrium, but an unknown experimental factor could not be ruled out. Broadly in line with IMGT annotations, most TCR beta V segments showed up in productive rearrangements about 87% or about 30% of the time in an earlier analysis of several hundred of the donors. CMV serostatus was the only immune exposure information available for the cohort. According to a later genetic analysis, donors in an Asian-associated ancestry cluster had fewer N-insertions in productive TCRs than the approximately 630-donor mean. A few of the identified cytomegalovirus-associated TCR beta chains were confirmed in vitro to be specific for cytomegalovirus antigens. In a later analysis, some 17,000 TCR beta sequences were associated with specific HLA alleles at a false discovery rate of 0.05. A further reported finding was that TCR beta sequences accurately predicted the HLA-A and HLA-B alleles for most subjects in the first cohort. According to a later analysis, TCR association rates differed among HLA loci, with DRB1 alleles showing the most associated TCRs and HLA-C alleles showing the fewest. The classifier was reported to diagnose cytomegalovirus status with high specificity and sensitivity in both the original and validation cohorts. Most CMV-associated TCR beta chains appeared to be HLA-restricted in a later analysis, and the HLA associations seemed to be driven largely by CMV exposure. The study gave a list of 150 to 200 TCR beta chains associated with cytomegalovirus. A later analysis found that HLA-associated TCR beta chains were more clonally expanded and had lower generation probabilities than equally common non-associated chains. Some IMGT-functional V segments, including TRBV6-2 and TRBV6-3, could not be told apart with the 87-base-pair reads, so those segments were excluded. A later genetic analysis associated a missense DCLRE1C variant with V-gene and J-gene trimming of TCR beta chains, and an independent cohort replicated the association. A cluster of highly shared sequence variants was judged likely to represent a technical artifact of the sequencing pipeline. HLA typing was unavailable for some donors at each locus, so association tests used only the typed subset. While some public TCRs were present in many individuals, most TCR sequences turned up only very rarely across donors. Because counts were too low, seventeen rarely observed V segments, including chromosome 9 orphons, were left out of the earlier analysis of about 500 of the donors. It was suggested by the authors that the approach could potentially be generalized to other disease states and immunological phenotypes. Several of the top co-occurrence clusters appeared to be linked to parvovirus B19, influenza, CMV and Epstein-Barr virus, according to a later analysis. Sequencing depth was assumed to be roughly uniform across donors in the presence/absence analyses, though that assumption may not hold. In this cohort, only TCR beta chains were sequenced, and detectable features were limited by the absence of alpha or paired-chain data.

The chain employs TRBV7-2 and TRBJ1-2; a weak D assignment points to TRBD1 (6 bases agree). This clonotype was sampled from a man younger than 45 in good health and CMV-seropositive. The source material was PBMCs. The CDR3 reads as follows: CASSGQNYGYTF. The bases are TGTGCCAGCTCAGGACAGAACTATGGCTACACCTTC.